Here is one TCR beta chain with its context. Its antigen target is currently unknown. No base qualities exist here, and no much larger clone lies one base off it. Using the deep immunoSEQ assay, multiplex PCR amplified TCR CDR3 regions from genomic DNA. Extracted genomic DNA from each cell subset was distributed evenly across all wells of several immunoSEQ 96-well plates, and each plate was treated as a replicate. Each replicate PCR for sorted subsets received roughly 0.2 ug genomic DNA, equal to roughly 30,000 T cell genomes. Purified libraries were quantified with a Qubit 3.0 fluorometer, sized on a Bioanalyzer 2100, and re-quantified with the KAPA Library Quantification kit. Every immunoSEQ 96-well plate was sequenced on a separate single-read 150-cycle Illumina NextSeq 550 flow cell. The original pipeline was this. Because the immunoSEQ output held only junctional sequences and lacked quality scores, the filtering could not match the filtering applied to full-length reads. Sequences were annotated with PyIR, a Python wrapper for IgBLAST v1.9, and V/J genes and CDR3 were assigned using IMGT germline references. Reads with weak V/J assignments (E-value above 1e-6), missing CDR3, stop codons, out-of-frame junctions, or ambiguous translated residues were removed. V3J clonotypes were defined as sequences sharing the same inferred V gene, J gene, and CDR3 amino acid sequence. To compute the percentage overlap between repertoires, the number of shared unique clonotypes was divided by the size of the smaller repertoire. Richness of each repertoire was evaluated using RTK rarefaction, the Chao1 estimator, and Recon v2.1 estimates of unobserved clonotypes. OLGA was used to compute generation probabilities for all TCRbeta clonotypes that the gDNA method yielded from four donors. What TCRdb holds here is the immuneACCESS table cut down to in-frame rearrangements. Part of the clones is not present; checked against another copy, under half of the missing clones reflect an unresolved V gene, and the others are unexplained. V and J calls and clone size are as listed in that table; D and trimming were resolved from the DNA. Recorded for this sample are around 1,900,000 clones; around 95% of them occurred a single time. The ten top clones hold over 1.5% of the sample.

CDR1 is given as SGHAT and CDR2 as FQNNGV, both from the germline V gene. The CDR3, cysteine through phenylalanine, is 18 amino acids long. Only CDR3 DNA is held: 54 bases, read in frame from base 1. V lost 1 base and J lost 2 bases, and the count of bases not matched to a germline gene is 9. This record comes from a study of shared clonotypes between healthy human individuals (dated by TCRdb to 2020 to 2022). Describing the broader study: Three men and a couple of women, aged 18 to 49 years, made up the cohort. To estimate repertoire size and how much clonotype sharing occurs between individuals, the study deeply sequenced the blood TCR repertoires of about 5 healthy adults. Leukapheresis yielded between about 0.94 and 9 billion PBMCs per donor. For each donor, three plates each were used for CD4 naive and CD4 memory, two plates were used for CD8 naive, and one plate was used for CD8 memory. Different laboratories and diverse techniques were used to prepare libraries and sequence TCR repertoires, to increase sequencing depth and limit assay-specific biases.

What the study reported, not specific to this receptor: The genetic and exposure-history diversity represented was limited by the small number of donors. Roughly 5% of naive CD4, more than 3% of naive CD8, about 2.5% of memory CD4, and around 0.42% of memory CD8 clonotypes were shared across a handful of donors. Estimated clonotype richness was generally larger for naive than for memory subsets. Pairwise subsampling indicated that sequencing depth was expected to affect the degree of clonotype sharing among donors. Incomplete sequencing was indicated by rarefaction of sorted-subset datasets, despite the large sequencing depth. Clonotypes shared by all four sorted-subset donors showed higher generation probabilities than non-shared clonotypes. Sampling was restricted to blood, and TCR repertoires in tissues likely differ from the TCR repertoires found in blood.

CD8 naive samples were obtained by positive selection for CCR7 among CD45RO-negative cells, yielding a CD45RA+CCR7+ population from which TemRA cells were excluded. The donors were healthy, HIV-negative adults who had no recently reported acute infections or vaccinations. Every donor was a Caucasian adult living in Nashville, Tennessee, USA. After blood collection by leukapheresis, PBMCs were isolated using Ficoll-Histopaque density gradient centrifugation and then cryopreserved in the vapor phase of liquid nitrogen. Analytical flow cytometry was used to check the purity and quantity of each magnetically sorted T cell population. From each sorted fraction, genomic DNA was isolated and quantified by UV absorbance on a Nanodrop 2000c.

The clonotype originates from a man aged 18 to 29 in good health. Some clones in this sample may be carry-over from other donors' samples. The chain was built from TRBV11-2 and TRBJ2-1; 9 nucleotides in the junction match TRBD2. The sample taken for sequencing was naive CD8+ T cells from PBMCs. The meaning of the sample's cell subset or site label: CD45RA+CCR7+. For the CDR3, the sequence is CASSLVRQEREAYNEQFF. The nucleotides read TGTGCCAGCAGCTTAGTGCGGCAAGAGCGGGAGGCCTACAATGAGCAGTTCTTC.